The 29 T cell receptor beta chains below come from one sample, sequenced in a study of CD8 T cells in ankylosing spondylitis. TCRdb processed the 5' RACE reads anew with MiXCR; each CDR3 protein has one entry. The sample lists 30,000 to 45,000 distinct CDR3 sequences, roughly 11% occurring once. The sequenced sample was synovial fluid, either unsorted or a sorted T cell fraction (not recorded which). These receptor sequences come from a male donor with ankylosing spondylitis.

This chain connects TRBV12-3 or TRBV12-4 to TRBJ2-1; TRBD2 matches 7 bases. V shed 4 bases and J 12 bases; nucleotides not matched to a gene: 6. The CDR3 length is 12 residues. The CDR3 here is CASSSPAGRQFF. Here the CDR3 DNA reads TGTGCCAGCAGTTCTCCAGCGGGACGGCAGTTCTTC.

The rearrangement links TRBV10-3 to TRBJ2-5, with 8 bases that match TRBD2. The length of the CDR3 is 15 residues. Germline CDR1 and CDR2: ENHRY and SYGVKD. Trimming took 6 bases from V and 8 from J; bases not matched to a gene: 14. CDR3 sequence reads: CAIRAGGPQLSTQYF. The DNA for the CDR3 is TGTGCCATCAGGGCGGGAGGACCACAACTGAGTACCCAGTACTTC.

The V gene is TRBV18, the J gene TRBJ2-7; D is uncertain. The CDR3 sequence is 14 residues long. Between the trimmed V and J ends, which lost 0 bases and 2 bases, there was a span of 8 bases. Looked up from germline, CDR1 is KGHSH and CDR2 is LQKENI. The CDR3 region has the DNA TGTGCCAGCTCACCACCGGAAATTACCTACGAGCAGTACTTC. Its translation is CASSPPEITYEQYF.

Ten or more counts support this clonotype. This chain uses TRBV12-5 with TRBJ2-4, with a possible D match to TRBD2 (7 bases). The CDR3 runs to 17 residues. V lost 1 base, J lost 5 bases, and 18 bases lay in between. Germline values: CDR1 LGHNT, CDR2 FRNRAP. The CDR3: CASGLGGGGGWENIQYF. The CDR3 DNA sequence: TGTGCTAGTGGTTTGGGAGGAGGGGGGGGTTGGGAAAACATTCAGTACTTC. Looking up the rest from reference TRBV12-5 and TRBJ2-4 gives the full variable domain: DARVTQTPRHKVTEMGQEVTMRCQPILGHNTVFWYRQTMMQGLELLAYFRNRAPLDDSGMPKDRFSAEMPDATLATLKIQPSEPRDSAVYFCASGLGGGGGWENIQYFGAGTRLSVL.

This clonotype was recorded at least ten times. The chain has TRBV7-8 and TRBJ2-7; tentative D call: TRBD2 (5 bases). V dropped 3 bases and J dropped 0 bases, with 6 bases sitting between them. The CDR3 contains 13 residues. Germline V lookup: CDR1 SGHVS, CDR2 FQNEAQ. The CDR3 here is CASSFEGSYEQYF. In DNA, the CDR3 is TGTGCCAGCAGCTTCGAGGGCTCCTACGAGCAGTACTTC.

V is TRBV10-3 and J is TRBJ2-5, with D tentatively TRBD1 or TRBD2 (5 bases each). CDR1 is ENHRY, CDR2 SYGVKD, per germline. Deletions cut 2 bases from V and 8 bases from J, with 12 bases between. The CDR3 covers 13 residues. CDR3 DNA: TGTGCCATCAGTGAGAGGGACCCGGGAACCCAGTACTTC. It codes for CAISERDPGTQYF.

This clonotype was observed a few times. This sequence joins TRBV9 and TRBJ2-3; TRBD2 is a possible D gene (6 bases). V shed 4 bases and J shed 15 bases, with 27 bases lying between them. CDR1 SGDLS and CDR2 YYNGEE come from the germline V gene. This CDR3 comprises 15 residues. The CDR3 sequence: CASSLGLYSTDTRYF. Here the CDR3 DNA reads TGTGCCAGCAGCCTGGGACTCTATAGCACAGATACGCGCTATTTT.

This clonotype has only one observation. Being one base from a much bigger clone, this may be a read error. The genes are TRBV19 and TRBJ2-1; D gene ambiguous. CDR1 and CDR2 from the germline V gene are LNHDA and SQIVND (reference sequence). The CDR3 spans 12 residues. CDR3: CASIGRYNDQFF. For the CDR3, the DNA is TGTGCCAGCATCGGACGGTACAATGACCAGTTCTTC. Variable domain in full (rest from reference TRBV19 and TRBJ2-1): DGGITQSPKYLFRKEGQNVTLSCEQNLNHDAMYWYRQDPGQGLRLIYYSQIVNDFQKGDIAEGYSVSREKKESFPLTVTSAQKNPTAFYLCASIGRYNDQFFGPGTRLTVL.

This clonotype appeared many times. The chain couples TRBV5-5 to TRBJ2-3; 7 bases agree with TRBD2. The trim removed 4 bases at V and 2 bases at J, leaving 7 bases unmatched. Germline V gene lookup returns CDR1 SGHKS and CDR2 YYEKEE (reference sequence). The CDR3 has 15 residues. The chain's CDR3 is CASSILGTTTDTQYF. In DNA, the CDR3 is TGTGCCAGCAGCATCCTCGGGACTACCACAGATACGCAGTATTTT.

V gene TRBV7-3 combines with J gene TRBJ2-3; D perhaps matches TRBD1 (6 bases). V was trimmed by 5 bases and J by 6 bases, leaving 21 bases between them. The germline V gene encodes CDR1 SGHTA and CDR2 FQGTGA. The CDR3 loop spans 16 amino acids. The CDR3 here is CASSISGHHPGDTQYF. The CDR3, as DNA: TGTGCCAGCAGCATCTCGGGACACCACCCTGGGGATACGCAGTATTTT.

Many counts were recorded for this clonotype. The chain has TRBV28 and TRBJ2-2; D not resolved. Germline values: CDR1 MDHEN, CDR2 SYDVKM. V lost 3 bases, J lost 8 bases, and 13 bases lay in between. The length of the CDR3 is 14 residues. CDR3 coding DNA: TGTGCCAGCAGTTTCCTTGACGCTGGGGGGGAGCTGTTTTTT. Encoded protein: CASSFLDAGGELFF.

Only a few counts were recorded for this clonotype. The chain has TRBV28 and TRBJ2-7; a weak D match, TRBD2 (6 bases). The V gene lost 7 bases and the J gene lost 5 bases, with 15 bases spanning the gap. The CDR3 is made up of 13 amino acids. Germline assignment: CDR1 MDHEN and CDR2 SYDVKM. CDR3 protein: CASNSGVYHEQYF. For the CDR3, the DNA is TGTGCCAGCAACTCGGGGGTTTATCACGAGCAGTACTTC.

This clonotype was seen only a few times. The J gene is TRBJ1-1, the V gene TRBV20-1; perhaps TRBD1 as D (6 bases). The ends were cut back, 5 bases at V and 1 base at J, with 11 bases in the middle. Germline-derived CDR1 and CDR2 are DFQATT and SNEGSKA (reference sequence). The CDR3 has 13 residues. The CDR3 DNA reads TGCAGTGCTGTCAAGGGACAGAACACTGAAGCTTTCTTT. It yields the protein CSAVKGQNTEAFF.

The chain recombines TRBV19 with TRBJ2-1; D is unresolved. The CDR3 is 13 residues long. Germline V gene sequence: CDR1 LNHDA, CDR2 SQIVND (reference sequence). V lost 7 bases, J lost 0 bases, and 7 bases lay in between. CDR3 sequence (DNA): TGTGCCAGTAAGGACCGCTCCTACAATGAGCAGTTCTTC. Protein: CASKDRSYNEQFF.

This clonotype was seen a handful of times. The chain combines TRBV7-2 with TRBJ2-5; D perhaps matches TRBD2 (6 bases). CDR1 is SGHTA, CDR2 FQGNSA, per germline. CDR3 length: 13 amino acids. Trimming took 6 bases from V and 5 from J, leaving 13 bases between them. The CDR3 DNA reads TGTGCCAGCAGTTCACCCAGCGGGGAGACCCAGTACTTC. Encoded protein: CASSSPSGETQYF.

The CDR3 reads CASKRGYEQYF. CDR3 nucleotide sequence: TGTGCCAGCAAAAGGGGGTACGAGCAGTACTTC. The chain has TRBV27 and TRBJ2-7, with D perhaps TRBD1 (6 bases). The CDR3 runs 11 residues. V was cut by 7 bases and J by 4 bases, with 8 bases left in between. Germline V gene sequence: CDR1 MNHEY, CDR2 SMNVEV (reference sequence).

This clonotype was detected many times. This chain connects TRBV29-1 to TRBJ2-1, with D unclear. The CDR3 extends over 10 amino acids. Trimming cost V 4 bases and J 8 bases, with 6 bases left between them. Germline assignment: CDR1 SQVTM and CDR2 ANQGSEA. CDR3 sequence: CSVVADEQFF. The CDR3 region has the DNA TGCAGCGTTGTGGCAGATGAGCAGTTCTTC.

This clonotype was seen a handful of times. The chain couples TRBV6-4 to TRBJ2-2, with 7 bases matching TRBD1. CDR1 MRHNA and CDR2 SNTAGT come from the germline V gene. The CDR3 is 13 residues long. V lost 8 bases, J lost 4 bases, and 4 bases stayed unmatched. For the CDR3, the DNA is TGTGCCAGCCGCACAGGGGTCACCGGGGAGCTGTTTTTT. Translated: CASRTGVTGELFF.

This clonotype was detected many times. The chain employs TRBV7-3 and TRBJ2-3, with 14 bases identical to TRBD2. CDR1 is SGHTA, CDR2 FQGTGA, per germline. This CDR3 region has 18 residues. J gave up 5 bases and V 2 bases, and 9 bases lay outside the gene matches. The chain's CDR3 is CASSLGGLAGAMGDTQYF. CDR3 nucleotide sequence: TGTGCCAGCAGCTTAGGGGGACTAGCGGGAGCAATGGGAGATACGCAGTATTTT. The full variable domain, its missing parts supplied by reference TRBV7-3 and TRBJ2-3, is GAGVSQTPSNKVTEKGKYVELRCDPISGHTALYWYRQSLGQGPEFLIYFQGTGAADDSGLPNDRFFAVRPEGSVSTLKIQRTERGDSAVYLCASSLGGLAGAMGDTQYFGPGTRLTVL.

This clonotype has more than one count but fewer than ten. The chain carries TRBV20-1 and TRBJ2-2; D gene ambiguous. Germline V gene data show CDR1 as DFQATT and CDR2 as SNEGSKA (reference sequence). The CDR3 runs to 14 residues. The germline V and J ends were trimmed by 1 base and 0 bases, with 6 bases remaining between them. CDR3 sequence (DNA): TGCAGTGCTAGAGGTCAACCGAACACCGGGGAGCTGTTTTTT. This translates into CSARGQPNTGELFF.

The chain is built from TRBV4-2 and TRBJ1-6, with a weak D call TRBD1 (5 bases). V lost 0 bases and J lost 5, with 14 bases in between. Germline-derived CDR1 and CDR2 are LGHNA and YNFKEQ. CDR3 length: 17 residues. DNA of the CDR3: TGTGCCAGCAGCCAAGATCACCGAACAGGACATAATTCACCCCTCCACTTT. This gives the protein CASSQDHRTGHNSPLHF.

In this sample, this clonotype turned up a few times. V usage is TRBV29-1 and J usage is TRBJ2-1; 12 bases are shared with TRBD2. This CDR3 region has 19 residues. Trimming took 0 bases from V and 6 from J; bases not matched to a gene: 15. CDR1 and CDR2 from the germline V gene are SQVTM and ANQGSEA. The CDR3 coding sequence is TGCAGCGTTGAAGATCTATTCCCTAGCGGGAGGGCTGAGGCCAATGAGCAGTTCTTC. Translation: CSVEDLFPSGRAEANEQFF.

This clonotype was detected ten times or more. V is TRBV4-2 and J is TRBJ1-3; D perhaps matches TRBD1 (6 bases). The CDR3 runs 15 residues. Trimming cost V 0 bases and J 6 bases, with 12 bases left between them. The V gene's germline CDR1 is LGHNA and CDR2 YNFKEQ. The CDR3 loop is CASSQDYNRANTIYF. Here the CDR3 DNA reads TGTGCCAGCAGCCAAGATTACAACAGGGCAAACACCATATATTTT.

Remarks on this clonotype: A read error may account for a junction end that differs from germline. The chain uses TRBV2 and TRBJ2-3, with TRBD2 matching 9 bases. CDR3 length equals 16 residues. The germline V gene has CDR1 SNHLY and CDR2 FYNNEI. DNA of the CDR3: TGTGCCAGCAGTGAAGCGCCCGGACTAGCGTCAGATACGCTAGATTTT. It translates to CASSEAPGLASDTLDF.

J is TRBJ1-1 and V is TRBV15; D unclear. CDR1 is LNHNV, CDR2 YYDKDF, per germline (reference sequence). Trimming stripped 1 base from V and 2 bases from J, with 11 bases between. The CDR3 has 15 amino acids. In nucleotides, the CDR3 is TGTGCCACCAGCAGAGGGGCCGGCCTAAACACTGAAGCTTTCTTT. It codes for CATSRGAGLNTEAFF.

This clonotype was found a few times. This rearrangement joins TRBV5-6 to TRBJ2-5; D uncertain. The CDR3 is made up of 12 amino acids. Germline V lookup: CDR1 SGHDT, CDR2 YYEEEE. The V end lost 5 bases, the J end lost 5 bases, and 10 bases lay between the germline ends. The CDR3 DNA is TGTGCCAGCAGTTGGTTGGGGGAGACCCAGTACTTC. Residues: CASSWLGETQYF. Drawing the rest from reference TRBV5-6 and TRBJ2-5, the complete variable domain is DAGVTQSPTHLIKTRGQQVTLRCSPKSGHDTVSWYQQALGQGPQFIFQYYEEEERQRGNFPDRFSGHQFPNYSSELNVNALLLGDSALYLCASSWLGETQYFGPGTRLLVL.

This clonotype came up a few times. The chain carries TRBV25-1 and TRBJ2-5; 7 bases fit TRBD2. The length of the CDR3 is 18 residues. CDR1 and CDR2 (germline): MGHDK, SYGVNS. J gave up 5 bases and V 1 base, and 16 bases lay outside the gene matches. DNA of the CDR3: TGTGCCAGCAGTGAATTTACCAGCGGGACCACCGGTGTGGAGACCCAGTACTTC. This translates into CASSEFTSGTTGVETQYF. Together with reference TRBV25-1 and TRBJ2-5, the CDR3 gives the full variable domain: EADIYQTPRYLVIGTGKKITLECSQTMGHDKMYWYQQDPGMELHLIHYSYGVNSTEKGDLSSESTVSRIRTEHFPLTLESARPSHTSQYLCASSEFTSGTTGVETQYFGPGTRLLVL.

In its sample, this clonotype was seen a few times. The gene calls are TRBV27 and TRBJ2-6; D uncertain. CDR3 size: 12 residues. Trimming took off 6 bases at V and 2 bases at J, with 2 bases between the two ends. The germline V gene has CDR1 MNHEY and CDR2 SMNVEV (reference sequence). CDR3 sequence reads: CASRAGANVLTF. DNA for the CDR3: TGTGCCAGCAGGGCTGGGGCCAACGTCCTGACTTTC.

This clonotype was seen many times. The chain links TRBV28 to TRBJ2-5; TRBD2 agrees at 8 bases. With 3 bases clipped from V and 8 bases from J, the junction kept 14 bases outside the gene matches. CDR3 size: 16 residues. The germline V gene has CDR1 MDHEN and CDR2 SYDVKM. The CDR3 DNA reads as TGTGCCAGCAGTTTCGGGCTAGCGGGTTCCCTTGACACCCAGTACTTC. The encoded protein is CASSFGLAGSLDTQYF.